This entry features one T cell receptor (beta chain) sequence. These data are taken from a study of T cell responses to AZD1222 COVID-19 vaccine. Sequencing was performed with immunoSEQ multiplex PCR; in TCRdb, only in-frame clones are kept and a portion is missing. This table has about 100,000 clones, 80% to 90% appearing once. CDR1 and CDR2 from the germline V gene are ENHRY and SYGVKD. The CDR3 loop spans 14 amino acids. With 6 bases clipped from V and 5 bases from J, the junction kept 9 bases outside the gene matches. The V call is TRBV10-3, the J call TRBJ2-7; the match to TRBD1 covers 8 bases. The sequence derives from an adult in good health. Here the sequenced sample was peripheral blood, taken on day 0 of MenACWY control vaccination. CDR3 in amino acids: CAIRADRGWNEQYF. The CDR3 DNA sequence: TGTGCCATCAGAGCTGACAGGGGTTGGAACGAGCAGTACTTC.